The rows below give T cell receptor beta chains drawn from one sample of a study of radiation and T cells in renal cell carcinoma. Repertoires were generated with immunoSEQ multiplex PCR, while TCRdb's copy carries only in-frame clones and drops some. Of about 130,000 clones listed, over 75% were seen once; the top ten hold 5.8%. The sequences come from blood, collected from a patient whose treatment included radiotherapy and nephrectomy. Source of these receptors: a man aged 50 or older with renal cell carcinoma. Each CDR3 is given with its conserved first and last residue. The order of the fields is V gene, J gene, clone size, D gene, CDR3 protein, CDR3 DNA. A D gene is named only where the DNA matches it firmly. Not every row has a clone size; where given, it reads once, few, many or a size class.

v_gene: TRBV7-8; j_gene: TRBJ2-3; abundance: NA; d_gene: TRBD2; CDR3aa: CASSFSGGATDTQYF; CDR3nt: TGTGCCAGCAGTTTTAGCGGGGGGGCGACAGATACGCAGTATTTT
v_gene: TRBV5-6; j_gene: TRBJ2-3; abundance: NA; d_gene: NA; CDR3aa: CASSFVSRTDTQYF; CDR3nt: TGTGCCAGCAGCTTTGTGTCACGCACAGATACGCAGTATTTT
v_gene: TRBV9; j_gene: TRBJ1-5; abundance: NA; d_gene: NA; CDR3aa: CASSVGPARQTHSNQPQHF; CDR3nt: TGTGCCAGCAGCGTAGGACCCGCCAGACAGACCCATAGCAATCAGCCCCAGCATTTT
v_gene: TRBV7-7; j_gene: TRBJ2-2; abundance: NA; d_gene: TRBD1; CDR3aa: CASRPTGGDTGELFF; CDR3nt: TGTGCTAGCAGGCCCACAGGGGGCGACACCGGGGAGCTGTTTTTT
v_gene: TRBV6-1; j_gene: TRBJ2-3; abundance: NA; d_gene: NA; CDR3aa: CASSFFQDTDTQYF; CDR3nt: TGTGCCAGCAGTTTTTTTCAGGACACAGATACGCAGTATTTT
v_gene: TRBV30; j_gene: TRBJ1-2; abundance: NA; d_gene: TRBD1; CDR3aa: CAWRYRGLNYGYTF; CDR3nt: TGTGCCTGGAGATACAGGGGGCTGAACTATGGCTACACCTTC
v_gene: TRBV29-1; j_gene: TRBJ2-3; abundance: NA; d_gene: NA; CDR3aa: CSAYTDTQYF; CDR3nt: TGCAGCGCCTACACAGATACGCAGTATTTT
v_gene: TRBV4-1; j_gene: TRBJ1-3; abundance: NA; d_gene: TRBD1; CDR3aa: CASSQPDRDSGNTIYF; CDR3nt: TGCGCCAGCAGCCAGCCGGACAGGGACTCTGGAAACACCATATATTTT
v_gene: TRBV30; j_gene: TRBJ2-3; abundance: NA; d_gene: NA; CDR3aa: CAWRLVGTRDTQYF; CDR3nt: TGTGCCTGGAGACTAGTTGGAACACGAGATACGCAGTATTTT
v_gene: TRBV10-3; j_gene: TRBJ2-3; abundance: once; d_gene: TRBD2; CDR3aa: CAISGTAGVLF; CDR3nt: TGTGCCATCAGTGGAACAGCGGGGGTCCTTTTT
v_gene: TRBV11-2; j_gene: TRBJ1-1; abundance: NA; d_gene: NA; CDR3aa: CASSLEGAPTEAFF; CDR3nt: TGTGCCAGCAGCTTAGAAGGGGCCCCCACTGAAGCTTTCTTT
v_gene: TRBV11-2; j_gene: TRBJ2-2; abundance: NA; d_gene: TRBD2; CDR3aa: CASSSVAGTGELFF; CDR3nt: TGTGCCAGCAGCTCCGTAGCGGGCACTGGGGAGCTGTTTTTT
v_gene: TRBV9; j_gene: TRBJ2-1; abundance: NA; d_gene: NA; CDR3aa: CASSFSPSSYNEQFF; CDR3nt: TGTGCCAGCAGCTTCTCTCCGAGCTCCTACAATGAGCAGTTCTTC
v_gene: TRBV7-9; j_gene: TRBJ2-7; abundance: NA; d_gene: NA; CDR3aa: CASGTIYEQYF; CDR3nt: TGTGCCAGCGGGACCATATACGAGCAGTACTTC
v_gene: TRBV7-9; j_gene: TRBJ1-1; abundance: few; d_gene: NA; CDR3aa: CASSLAGANTEAFF; CDR3nt: TGTGCCAGCAGCTTAGCGGGGGCGAACACTGAAGCTTTCTTT
v_gene: TRBV7-9; j_gene: TRBJ2-1; abundance: NA; d_gene: NA; CDR3aa: CASTLATSSNEQFF; CDR3nt: TGTGCCAGCACCCTCGCAACTAGTTCAAATGAGCAGTTCTTC
v_gene: TRBV9; j_gene: TRBJ2-2; abundance: NA; d_gene: NA; CDR3aa: CASSVGAPTGELFF; CDR3nt: TGTGCCAGCAGCGTGGGAGCGCCCACCGGGGAGCTGTTTTTT
v_gene: TRBV10-3; j_gene: TRBJ2-6; abundance: NA; d_gene: NA; CDR3aa: CAIRRKDSASSGANVLTF; CDR3nt: TGTGCCATCAGGCGTAAGGACAGTGCCTCCTCTGGGGCCAACGTCCTGACTTTC
v_gene: TRBV5-4; j_gene: TRBJ2-2; abundance: NA; d_gene: NA; CDR3aa: CASSRKQINTGELFF; CDR3nt: TGTGCCAGCAGCCGTAAGCAGATAAACACCGGGGAGCTGTTTTTT
v_gene: TRBV19; j_gene: TRBJ1-1; abundance: NA; d_gene: TRBD1; CDR3aa: CASSIGRAYGTARNTEAFF; CDR3nt: TGTGCCAGTAGTATAGGACGTGCGTACGGGACAGCGAGGAACACTGAAGCTTTCTTT
v_gene: TRBV7-6; j_gene: TRBJ2-5; abundance: NA; d_gene: NA; CDR3aa: CASSLPTRETQYF; CDR3nt: TGTGCCAGCAGCTTACCGACCCGAGAGACCCAGTACTTC
v_gene: TRBV7-8; j_gene: TRBJ2-2; abundance: NA; d_gene: NA; CDR3aa: CASSRGRQENTGELFF; CDR3nt: TGTGCCAGCAGCCGGGGACGACAGGAGAACACCGGGGAGCTGTTTTTT
v_gene: TRBV19; j_gene: TRBJ2-7; abundance: NA; d_gene: NA; CDR3aa: CASSMEPHEQYF; CDR3nt: TGTGCCAGTAGTATGGAACCTCACGAGCAGTACTTC
v_gene: TRBV6-6; j_gene: TRBJ2-3; abundance: NA; d_gene: NA; CDR3aa: CASSRRSADTQYF; CDR3nt: TGTGCCAGCAGTCGCCGCTCCGCAGATACGCAGTATTTT
v_gene: TRBV7-8; j_gene: TRBJ1-4; abundance: NA; d_gene: NA; CDR3aa: CASSLWPRGRNEKLFF; CDR3nt: TGTGCCAGCAGCTTATGGCCCCGGGGCCGGAATGAAAAACTGTTTTTT
v_gene: TRBV7-9; j_gene: TRBJ2-4; abundance: NA; d_gene: TRBD2; CDR3aa: CASSRGTSGGLVIQYF; CDR3nt: TGTGCCAGCTCCAGAGGGACTAGCGGGGGTCTCGTCATTCAGTACTTC
v_gene: TRBV7-9; j_gene: TRBJ1-1; abundance: NA; d_gene: TRBD1; CDR3aa: CASSPGQGGSAFF; CDR3nt: TGTGCCAGCAGCCCAGGACAGGGTGGGTCGGCTTTCTTT
v_gene: TRBV5-5; j_gene: TRBJ2-2; abundance: NA; d_gene: NA; CDR3aa: CASSREGRRNTGELFF; CDR3nt: TGTGCCAGCAGTCGAGAGGGGAGGCGAAACACCGGGGAGCTGTTTTTT
v_gene: TRBV14; j_gene: TRBJ1-1; abundance: many; d_gene: NA; CDR3aa: CASSQDMGSEAFF; CDR3nt: TGTGCCAGCAGCCAAGATATGGGCAGTGAAGCTTTCTTT
v_gene: TRBV19; j_gene: TRBJ2-3; abundance: NA; d_gene: NA; CDR3aa: CASSIAGSGSSTDTQYF; CDR3nt: TGTGCCAGTAGTATTGCGGGAAGCGGAAGTAGCACAGATACGCAGTATTTT
v_gene: TRBV13; j_gene: TRBJ1-1; abundance: NA; d_gene: NA; CDR3aa: CASSSLPGGAFF; CDR3nt: TGTGCCAGCAGCTCCCTCCCGGGGGGGGCTTTCTTT
v_gene: TRBV10-3; j_gene: TRBJ2-3; abundance: NA; d_gene: NA; CDR3aa: CAISESTDTQYF; CDR3nt: TGTGCCATCAGTGAGTCCACAGATACGCAGTATTTT
v_gene: TRBV7-6; j_gene: TRBJ2-7; abundance: NA; d_gene: NA; CDR3aa: CASSNPSSGVVF; CDR3nt: TGTGCCAGCAGCAATCCATCTTCTGGTGTCGTTTTC
v_gene: TRBV14; j_gene: TRBJ2-5; abundance: NA; d_gene: NA; CDR3aa: CASSWQETQYF; CDR3nt: TGTGCCAGCAGCTGGCAAGAGACCCAGTACTTC
v_gene: TRBV9; j_gene: TRBJ2-3; abundance: few; d_gene: NA; CDR3aa: CASSVEQGRTDTQYF; CDR3nt: TGTGCCAGCAGCGTAGAACAGGGTCGCACAGATACGCAGTATTTT
v_gene: TRBV27; j_gene: TRBJ2-1; abundance: few; d_gene: NA; CDR3aa: CASSSRGYNEQFF; CDR3nt: TGTGCCAGCAGTTCTAGGGGTTACAATGAGCAGTTCTTC
v_gene: TRBV5-4; j_gene: TRBJ2-5; abundance: NA; d_gene: NA; CDR3aa: CASSLSGVEETQYF; CDR3nt: TGTGCCAGCAGCTTGTCGGGGGTCGAAGAGACCCAGTACTTC
v_gene: TRBV13; j_gene: TRBJ2-7; abundance: NA; d_gene: TRBD2; CDR3aa: CASTAGASGGNFYEQYF; CDR3nt: TGTGCCAGCACCGCCGGGGCTAGCGGGGGGAACTTCTACGAGCAGTACTTC
v_gene: TRBV4-3; j_gene: TRBJ2-5; abundance: NA; d_gene: NA; CDR3aa: CASSQEGGKGSDQYF; CDR3nt: TGCGCCAGCAGCCAAGAAGGAGGGAAGGGTAGTGACCAGTACTTC
v_gene: TRBV5-1; j_gene: TRBJ1-5; abundance: NA; d_gene: NA; CDR3aa: CASSKEPESNQPQHF; CDR3nt: TGCGCCAGCAGCAAAGAGCCGGAAAGCAATCAGCCCCAGCATTTT